A selection of T cell receptor beta chains follows, all from one sample in a study of blood T cell repertoires in COVID-19. Data came from immunoSEQ multiplex PCR; TCRdb stores just in-frame clones and leaves some out. Of under 45,000 clones in the sample, around 83% were seen once. Sequenced material: peripheral blood. The receptors come from a man aged 55 to 70 with active or convalescent COVID-19. Both conserved end residues are part of each CDR3. The D gene is left open where the match is weak. Size values are once, few and many counts, or a class for expanded clones, and some rows have none.

>TRBD1|17|TRBV4-1|TRBJ1-1|few
TGCGCCAGCAGCCAAGGGCTGGGACAGACTCTACCTACTGAAGCTTTCTTT
CASSQGLGQTLPTEAFF
>TRBD2|17|TRBV5-4|TRBJ2-2|once
TGTGCCAGCAGCTCGGGACTAGCGGGAAGTCGAACCGGGGAGCTGTTTTTT
CASSSGLAGSRTGELFF
>TRBD1|14|TRBV19|TRBJ1-1|.
TGTGCCAGTAGGACAGGGGATATGAACACTGAAGCTTTCTTT
CASRTGDMNTEAFF
>.|13|TRBV11-3|TRBJ2-1|.
TGTGCCAGCAGCTTACAAGGGGCCAATGAGCAGTTCTTC
CASSLQGANEQFF
>.|16|TRBV28|TRBJ2-5|.
TGTGCCAGCAGTTTTGGACAGCAACAGACCCAAGAGACCCAGTACTTC
CASSFGQQQTQETQYF
>.|14|TRBV29-1|TRBJ2-2|.
TGCAGCGTTACGGGACTCCGGACGGCCGGGGAGCTGTTTTTT
CSVTGLRTAGELFF
>TRBD2|17|TRBV7-8|TRBJ2-3|.
TGTGCCAGCAGCGAAGCGGGGGGGGCGATGCGCACAGATACGCAGTATTTT
CASSEAGGAMRTDTQYF
>.|14|TRBV28|TRBJ1-6|.
TGTGCCAGCATACGGAGCTCCTATAATTCACCCCTCCACTTT
CASIRSSYNSPLHF
>TRBD1|14|TRBV18|TRBJ1-4|.
TGTGCCAGCTCACCAGACAGGGATAATGAAAAACTGTTTTTT
CASSPDRDNEKLFF
>.|13|TRBV2|TRBJ1-1|.
TGTGCCAGCGGAGGTGGGGGGTACACTGAAGCTTTCTTT
CASGGGGYTEAFF